This TCR beta chain stems from a study of blood T cells in healthy people across ages. Notes on the study in general: Among long-lived donors, naive CD4+ cells were more numerous and diversity higher than in aged donors.

Sample-barcoded 5' priming and a J-beta primer mix drove a second PCR of roughly 7 to 11 cycles. TCRdb independently ran MiXCR on the 5' RACE reads; one entry per CDR3 protein. The sample carries approximately 770,000 distinct CDR3 sequences, about 62% recorded once. With respect to this clonotype: Its specificity is not known.

V was cut by 6 bases and J by 4 bases, with 17 bases left in between. In germline, CDR1 is ENHRY, CDR2 SYGVKD. This CDR3 has 15 amino acids. The sample taken for sequencing was blood. The rearrangement joins TRBV10-3 to TRBJ2-3; weak D call: TRBD2 (6 bases). The TCR comes from a man between 25 and 39 years old in good health. DNA of the CDR3: TGTGCCATCAGCGGCGCGGGGATGACATCAGATACGCAGTATTTT. This sequence encodes CAISGAGMTSDTQYF.